The 7 T cell receptor beta chains given below trace back to one sample, sequenced in a study of T cell repertoires in cytomegalovirus infection. What these receptors recognize is not known. MiXCR, run by TCRdb on the reads, gives a single entry per CDR3 protein. The sample consists of 95,000 to 150,000 distinct CDR3 sequences, approximately 30% of them appearing once. This sample comprised CD8+ T cells from cultured PBMCs, obtained from culture after CMV antigen stimulation. The receptors stem from a human donor in good health (CMV status not recorded). Some clones in this sample may be carry-over from other donors' samples.

This clonotype was recorded a few times. The chain couples TRBV11-2 to TRBJ2-1, with a weak D call TRBD1 (6 bases). Germline CDR1 reads SGHAT; CDR2 reads FQNNGV. Trimming pared 1 base from V and 4 bases from J, leaving 20 bases between. The CDR3 spans 18 residues. CDR3 sequence (DNA): TGTGCCAGCAGCTTAGGCGCAGGGGCGCCGGCTTTTTACAATGAGCAGTTCTTC. It translates to CASSLGAGAPAFYNEQFF.

J is TRBJ2-5 and V is TRBV28, with D unclear. The CDR3 runs to 13 residues. CDR1 MDHEN and CDR2 SYDVKM come from the germline V gene. Trimming removed 11 bases from V and 0 bases from J, with 13 bases in between. Here the CDR3 reads CACLNSYQETQYF. CDR3 DNA: TGTGCCTGCCTAAATTCATACCAAGAGACCCAGTACTTC.

Only a few counts were recorded for this clonotype. The gene calls are TRBV10-3 and TRBJ2-1; no clear D gene. The length of the CDR3 is 15 residues. The germline V gene encodes CDR1 ENHRY and CDR2 SYGVKD. The germline V and J ends were trimmed by 5 bases and 1 base, with 12 bases remaining between them. The CDR3 loop reads CAISSGERSYNEQFF. The CDR3 DNA sequence: TGTGCCATCAGTTCAGGAGAGAGGTCCTACAATGAGCAGTTCTTC.

The rearrangement links TRBV5-1 to TRBJ2-5; D might be TRBD1 or TRBD2, each matching 5 bases. V was clipped by 4 bases and J by 1 base, with 14 bases between them. The V gene's germline CDR1 is SGHRS and CDR2 YFSETQ. CDR3 size: 15 residues. CDR3 sequence: CASSPGAPPQETQYF. DNA of the CDR3: TGCGCCAGCAGCCCCGGGGCACCGCCCCAAGAGACCCAGTACTTC.

This clonotype showed up just a few times. V gene TRBV2 combines with J gene TRBJ2-7; TRBD2 is a possible D gene (7 bases). Germline assignment: CDR1 SNHLY and CDR2 FYNNEI. This CDR3 contains 15 residues. V was trimmed by 3 bases and J by 1 base, leaving 13 bases between them. CDR3 amino acids: CASSDVGGPSYEQYF. CDR3 DNA: TGTGCCAGCAGTGACGTCGGGGGGCCGTCCTACGAGCAGTACTTC.

The CDR3 DNA reads as TGTGCCAGTAGCGCTGAACCTCAGGTCCCAACTAATGAAAAACTGTTTTTT. This translates into CASSAEPQVPTNEKLFF. This chain connects TRBV19 to TRBJ1-4; no clear D gene. V shed 6 bases and J shed 0 bases, with 17 bases lying between them. Germline loops: CDR1 LNHDA, CDR2 SQIVND (reference sequence). The length of the CDR3 is 17 residues.

This clonotype was observed at least ten times. The chain links TRBV4-2 to TRBJ2-1, with D unresolved. V was shortened by 4 bases and J by 1 base, with 11 bases between the two germline ends. The CDR3 contains 15 residues. Germline V gene lookup returns CDR1 LGHNA and CDR2 YNFKEQ. CDR3 in amino acids: CASSLGGLSYNEQFF. CDR3 DNA: TGTGCCAGCAGCCTAGGCGGTCTATCCTACAATGAGCAGTTCTTC.